This record concerns one T cell receptor (beta chain) sequence. The sample originates from a study of blood T cell repertoires in COVID-19. Study at large: COVID-19 samples collected from the United States, Italy and Spain covered acute and convalescent phases. T cells, B-cell-depleted T cells, or PBMCs supplied cDNA or gDNA.

The V gene's germline CDR1 is ENHRY and CDR2 SYGVKD. Between the trimmed V and J ends, which lost 7 bases and 0 bases, there was a span of 10 bases. The CDR3 runs 14 residues. In the original analysis: Amplifying reference gene primers gave estimates of nucleated cell counts. This table comes from immunoSEQ multiplex PCR, and its TCRdb copy is limited to in-frame clones, with some not included. That table gives V, J and clone size, and the DNA gave D and trimming. The sample holds about 380,000 clones, approximately 77% seen once. This chain connects TRBV10-3 to TRBJ1-3; D is undetermined. The origin of this receptor is a human donor with acute or convalescent COVID-19. The donor label of this sample is uncertain. The sequencing sample was made of peripheral blood. The CDR3 coding sequence is TGTGCCATCAAAGCCCTTACCTCTGGAAACACCATATATTTT. Translation gives CAIKALTSGNTIYF.